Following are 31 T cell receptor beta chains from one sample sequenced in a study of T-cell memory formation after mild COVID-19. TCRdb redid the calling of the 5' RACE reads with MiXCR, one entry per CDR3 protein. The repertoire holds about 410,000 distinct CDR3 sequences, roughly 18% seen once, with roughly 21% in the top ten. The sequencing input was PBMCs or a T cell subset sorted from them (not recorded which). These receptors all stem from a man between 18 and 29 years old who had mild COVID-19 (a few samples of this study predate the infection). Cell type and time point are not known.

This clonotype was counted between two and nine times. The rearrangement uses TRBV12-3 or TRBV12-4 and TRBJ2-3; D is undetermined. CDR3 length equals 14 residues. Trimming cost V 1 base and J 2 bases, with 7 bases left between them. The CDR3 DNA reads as TGTGCCAGCAGTTTAGTGGCCGACACAGATACGCAGTATTTT. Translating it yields CASSLVADTDTQYF.

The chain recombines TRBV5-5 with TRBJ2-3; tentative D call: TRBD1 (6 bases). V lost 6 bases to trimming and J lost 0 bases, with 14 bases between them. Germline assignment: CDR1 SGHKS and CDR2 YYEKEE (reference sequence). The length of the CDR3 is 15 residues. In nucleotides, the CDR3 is TGTGCCAGCACCTTCCCGACAGGTAGCACAGATACGCAGTATTTT. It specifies CASTFPTGSTDTQYF.

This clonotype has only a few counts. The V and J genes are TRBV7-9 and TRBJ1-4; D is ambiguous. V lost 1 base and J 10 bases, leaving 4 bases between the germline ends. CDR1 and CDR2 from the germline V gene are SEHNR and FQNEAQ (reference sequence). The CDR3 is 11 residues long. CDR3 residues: CASSLVGKLFF. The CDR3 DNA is TGTGCCAGCAGCTTAGTTGGAAAACTGTTTTTT.

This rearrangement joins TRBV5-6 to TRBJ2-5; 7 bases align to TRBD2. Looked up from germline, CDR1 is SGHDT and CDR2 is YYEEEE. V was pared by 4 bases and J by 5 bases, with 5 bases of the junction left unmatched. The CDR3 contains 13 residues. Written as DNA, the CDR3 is TGTGCCAGCAGCCTCCGGGAGGCGGAGACCCAGTACTTC. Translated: CASSLREAETQYF. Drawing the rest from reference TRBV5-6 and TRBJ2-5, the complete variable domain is DAGVTQSPTHLIKTRGQQVTLRCSPKSGHDTVSWYQQALGQGPQFIFQYYEEEERQRGNFPDRFSGHQFPNYSSELNVNALLLGDSALYLCASSLREAETQYFGPGTRLLVL.

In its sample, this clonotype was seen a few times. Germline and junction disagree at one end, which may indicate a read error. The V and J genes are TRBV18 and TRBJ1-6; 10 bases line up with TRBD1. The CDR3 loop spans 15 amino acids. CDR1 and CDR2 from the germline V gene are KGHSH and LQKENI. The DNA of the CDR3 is TGTGCCGGCTCACTTGCCGGGACAGGGGAATCACCCCTCCACTTT. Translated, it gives CAGSLAGTGESPLHF.

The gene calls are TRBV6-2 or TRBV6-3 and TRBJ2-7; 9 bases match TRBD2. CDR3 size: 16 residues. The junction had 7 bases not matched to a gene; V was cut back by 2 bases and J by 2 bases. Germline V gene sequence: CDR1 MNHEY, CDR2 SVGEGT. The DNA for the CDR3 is TGTGCCAGCAGTTACGTTCGCCTAGCGGGGACCTACGAGCAGTACGTC. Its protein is CASSYVRLAGTYEQYV.

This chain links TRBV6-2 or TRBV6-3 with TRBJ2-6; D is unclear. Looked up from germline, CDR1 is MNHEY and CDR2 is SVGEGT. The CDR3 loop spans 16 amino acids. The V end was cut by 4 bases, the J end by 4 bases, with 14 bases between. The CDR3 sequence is CASSSTEGPGANVLTF. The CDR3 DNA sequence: TGTGCCAGCAGTTCAACAGAAGGGCCAGGGGCCAACGTCCTGACTTTC.

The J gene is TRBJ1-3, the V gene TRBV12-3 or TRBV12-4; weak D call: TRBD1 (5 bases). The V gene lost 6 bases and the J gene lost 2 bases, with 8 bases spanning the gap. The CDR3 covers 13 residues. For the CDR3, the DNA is TGTGCCAGCAGCGGGGGGACTGGAAACACCATATATTTT. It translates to CASSGGTGNTIYF.

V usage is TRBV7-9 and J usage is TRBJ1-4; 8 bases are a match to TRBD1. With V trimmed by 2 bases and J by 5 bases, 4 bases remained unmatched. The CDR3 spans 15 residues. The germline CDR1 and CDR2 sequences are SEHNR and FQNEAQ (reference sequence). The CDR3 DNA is TGTGCCAGCAGCTTATCCGGGACAGGAAATGAAAAACTGTTTTTT. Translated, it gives CASSLSGTGNEKLFF. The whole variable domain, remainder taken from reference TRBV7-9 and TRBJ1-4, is DTGVSQNPRHKITKRGQNVTFRCDPISEHNRLYWYRQTLGQGPEFLTYFQNEAQLEKSRLLSDRFSAERPKGSFSTLEIQRTEQGDSAMYLCASSLSGTGNEKLFFGSGTQLSVL.

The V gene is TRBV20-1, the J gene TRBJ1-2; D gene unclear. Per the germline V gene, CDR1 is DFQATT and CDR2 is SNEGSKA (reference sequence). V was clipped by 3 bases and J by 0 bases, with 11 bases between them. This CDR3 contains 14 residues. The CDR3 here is CSASTSSSNYGYTF. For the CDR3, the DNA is TGCAGTGCTAGCACCTCTTCTTCTAACTATGGCTACACCTTC.

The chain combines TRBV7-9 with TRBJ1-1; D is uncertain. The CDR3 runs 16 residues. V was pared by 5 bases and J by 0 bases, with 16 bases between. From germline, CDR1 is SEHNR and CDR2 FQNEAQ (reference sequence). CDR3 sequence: CASSPFLGDMNTEAFF. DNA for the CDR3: TGTGCCAGCAGCCCCTTCCTTGGGGATATGAACACTGAAGCTTTCTTT.

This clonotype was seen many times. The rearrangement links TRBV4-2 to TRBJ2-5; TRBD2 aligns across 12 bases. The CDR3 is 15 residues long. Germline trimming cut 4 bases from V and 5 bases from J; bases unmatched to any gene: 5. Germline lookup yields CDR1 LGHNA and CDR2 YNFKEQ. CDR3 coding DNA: TGTGCCAGCAGCCCCCTAGCGGGGGGGCCGGAGACCCAGTACTTC. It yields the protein CASSPLAGGPETQYF.

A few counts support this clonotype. The CDR3 here is CASSQTGGDVYTF. For the CDR3, the DNA is TGCGCCAGCAGCCAAACCGGTGGAGATGTCTACACCTTC. The chain joins TRBV4-1 to TRBJ1-2; D is unresolved. Germline V gene sequence: CDR1 MGHRA, CDR2 YSYEKL. The CDR3 extends over 13 amino acids. V dropped 2 bases and J dropped 10 bases, with 14 bases sitting between them.

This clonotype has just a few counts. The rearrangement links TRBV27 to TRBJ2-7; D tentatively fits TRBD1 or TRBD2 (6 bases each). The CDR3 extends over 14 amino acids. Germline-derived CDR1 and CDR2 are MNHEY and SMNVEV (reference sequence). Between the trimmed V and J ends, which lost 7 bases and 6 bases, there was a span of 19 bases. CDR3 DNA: TGTGCCAGCAAGGAGTACGGGGGCTCTGTCGAGCAGTACTTC. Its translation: CASKEYGGSVEQYF.

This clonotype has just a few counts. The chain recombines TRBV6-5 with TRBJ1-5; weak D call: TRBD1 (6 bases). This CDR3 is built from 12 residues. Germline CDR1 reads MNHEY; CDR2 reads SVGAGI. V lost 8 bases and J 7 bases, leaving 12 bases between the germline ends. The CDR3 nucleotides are TGTGCCAGCGGCCAGACAGGCCAGCCCCAGCATTTT. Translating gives CASGQTGQPQHF.

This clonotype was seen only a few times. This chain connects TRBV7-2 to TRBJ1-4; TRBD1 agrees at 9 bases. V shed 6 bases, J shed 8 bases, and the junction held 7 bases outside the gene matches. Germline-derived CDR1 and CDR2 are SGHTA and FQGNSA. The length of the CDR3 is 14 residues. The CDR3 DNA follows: TGTGCCAGCAGACCGGGGACAGGGTCCGAAAAACTGTTTTTT. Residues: CASRPGTGSEKLFF.

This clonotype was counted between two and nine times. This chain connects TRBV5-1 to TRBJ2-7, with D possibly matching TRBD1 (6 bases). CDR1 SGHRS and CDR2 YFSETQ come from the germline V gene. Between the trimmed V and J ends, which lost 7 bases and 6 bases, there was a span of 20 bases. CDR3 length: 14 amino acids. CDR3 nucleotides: TGCGCCAGCGCTATAGACTGGGGGCTAGGCGAGCAGTACTTC. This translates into CASAIDWGLGEQYF. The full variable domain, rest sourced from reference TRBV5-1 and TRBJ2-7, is KAGVTQTPRYLIKTRGQQVTLSCSPISGHRSVSWYQQTPGQGLQFLFEYFSETQRNKGNFPGRFSGRQFSNSRSEMNVSTLELGDSALYLCASAIDWGLGEQYFGPGTRLTVT.

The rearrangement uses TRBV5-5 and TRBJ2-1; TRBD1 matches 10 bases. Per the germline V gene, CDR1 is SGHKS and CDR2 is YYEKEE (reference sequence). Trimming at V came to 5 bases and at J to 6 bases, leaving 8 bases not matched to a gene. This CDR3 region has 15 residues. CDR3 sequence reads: CASRTRQGAVNEQFF. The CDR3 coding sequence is TGTGCCAGCAGGACACGACAGGGGGCGGTCAATGAGCAGTTCTTC.

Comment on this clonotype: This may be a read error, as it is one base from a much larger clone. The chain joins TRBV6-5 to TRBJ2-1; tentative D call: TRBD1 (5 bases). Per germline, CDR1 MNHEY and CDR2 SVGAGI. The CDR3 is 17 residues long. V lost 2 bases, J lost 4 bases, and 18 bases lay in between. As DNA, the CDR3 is TGTGCCAGCAGTTACACCATGACAGTGCCGGTATACAATGAGCAGTTCTTC. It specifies CASSYTMTVPVYNEQFF.

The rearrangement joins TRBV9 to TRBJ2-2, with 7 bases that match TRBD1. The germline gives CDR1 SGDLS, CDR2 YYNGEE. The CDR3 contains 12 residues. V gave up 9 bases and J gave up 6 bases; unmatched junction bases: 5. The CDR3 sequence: CATQRGPGELFF. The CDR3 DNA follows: TGTGCCACCCAAAGGGGGCCCGGGGAGCTGTTTTTT.

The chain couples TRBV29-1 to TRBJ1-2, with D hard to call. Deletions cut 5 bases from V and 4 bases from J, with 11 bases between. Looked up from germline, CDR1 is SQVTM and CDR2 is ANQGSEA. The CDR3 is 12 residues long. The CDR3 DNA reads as TGCAGCGTTTTTGACATTAGCTATGGCTACACCTTC. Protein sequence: CSVFDISYGYTF.

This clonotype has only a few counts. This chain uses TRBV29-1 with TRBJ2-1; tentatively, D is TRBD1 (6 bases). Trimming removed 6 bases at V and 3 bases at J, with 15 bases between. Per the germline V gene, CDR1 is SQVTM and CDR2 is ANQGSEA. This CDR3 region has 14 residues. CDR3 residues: CSVRGQRLYNEQFF. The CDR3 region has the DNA TGCAGCGTCAGGGGCCAGCGCCTCTACAATGAGCAGTTCTTC.

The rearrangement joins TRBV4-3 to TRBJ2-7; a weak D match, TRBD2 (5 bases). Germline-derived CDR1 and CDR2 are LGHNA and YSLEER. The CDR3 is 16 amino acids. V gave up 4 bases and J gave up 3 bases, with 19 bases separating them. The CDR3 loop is CASSPRPDGKLYEQYF. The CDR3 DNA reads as TGCGCCAGCAGCCCGCGGCCCGACGGGAAACTCTACGAGCAGTACTTC.

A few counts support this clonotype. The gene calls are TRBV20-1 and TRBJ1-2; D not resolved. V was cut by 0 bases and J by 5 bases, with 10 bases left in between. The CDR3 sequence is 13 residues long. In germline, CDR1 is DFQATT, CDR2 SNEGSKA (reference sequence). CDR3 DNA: TGCAGTGCTAGAGATCAGGCGGATTATGGCTACACCTTC. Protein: CSARDQADYGYTF.

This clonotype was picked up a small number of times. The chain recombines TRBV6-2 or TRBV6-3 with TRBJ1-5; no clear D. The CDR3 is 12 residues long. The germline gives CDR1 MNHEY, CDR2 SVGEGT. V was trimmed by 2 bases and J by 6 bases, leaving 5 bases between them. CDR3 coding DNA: TGTGCCAGCAGTTACGCTTTTCAGCCCCAGCATTTT. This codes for CASSYAFQPQHF.

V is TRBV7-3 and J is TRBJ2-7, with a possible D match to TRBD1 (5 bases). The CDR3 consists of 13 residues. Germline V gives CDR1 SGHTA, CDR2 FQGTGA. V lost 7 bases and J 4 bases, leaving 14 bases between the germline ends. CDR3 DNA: TGTGCCAGCACCATAATCAGGGCTTACGAGCAGTACTTC. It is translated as CASTIIRAYEQYF. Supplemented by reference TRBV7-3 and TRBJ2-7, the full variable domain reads GAGVSQTPSNKVTEKGKYVELRCDPISGHTALYWYRQSLGQGPEFLIYFQGTGAADDSGLPNDRFFAVRPEGSVSTLKIQRTERGDSAVYLCASTIIRAYEQYFGPGTRLTVT.

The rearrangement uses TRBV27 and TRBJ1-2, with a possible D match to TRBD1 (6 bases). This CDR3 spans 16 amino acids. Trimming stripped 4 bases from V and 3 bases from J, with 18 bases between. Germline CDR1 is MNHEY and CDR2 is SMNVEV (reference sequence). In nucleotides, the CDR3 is TGTGCCAGCAGTTCGAGATTGGGGGCGGTGGACTATGGCTACACCTTC. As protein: CASSSRLGAVDYGYTF.

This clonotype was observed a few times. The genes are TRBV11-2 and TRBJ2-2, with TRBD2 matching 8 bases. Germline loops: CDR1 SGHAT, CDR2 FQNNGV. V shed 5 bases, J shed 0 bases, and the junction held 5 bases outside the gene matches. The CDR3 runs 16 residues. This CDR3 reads CASSPRGAANTGELFF. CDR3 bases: TGTGCCAGCAGCCCGCGGGGGGCCGCGAACACCGGGGAGCTGTTTTTT. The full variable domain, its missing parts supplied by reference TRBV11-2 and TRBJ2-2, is EAGVAQSPRYKIIEKRQSVAFWCNPISGHATLYWYQQILGQGPKLLIQFQNNGVVDDSQLPKDRFSAERLKGVDSTLKIQPAKLEDSAVYLCASSPRGAANTGELFFGEGSRLTVL.

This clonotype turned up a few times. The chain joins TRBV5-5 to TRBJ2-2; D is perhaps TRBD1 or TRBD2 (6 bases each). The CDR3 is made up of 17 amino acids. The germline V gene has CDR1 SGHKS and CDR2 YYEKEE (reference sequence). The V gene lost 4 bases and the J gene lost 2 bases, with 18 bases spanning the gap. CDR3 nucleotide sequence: TGTGCCAGCAGCCCCGCCCGGGGGCGGGGAAACACCGGGGAGCTGTTTTTT. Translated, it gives CASSPARGRGNTGELFF.

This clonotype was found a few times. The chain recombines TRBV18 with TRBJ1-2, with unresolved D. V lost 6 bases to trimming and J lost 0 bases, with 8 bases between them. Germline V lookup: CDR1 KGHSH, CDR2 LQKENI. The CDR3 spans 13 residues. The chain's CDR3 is CASSSSTNYGYTF. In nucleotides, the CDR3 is TGTGCCAGCTCTTCTAGTACTAACTATGGCTACACCTTC.

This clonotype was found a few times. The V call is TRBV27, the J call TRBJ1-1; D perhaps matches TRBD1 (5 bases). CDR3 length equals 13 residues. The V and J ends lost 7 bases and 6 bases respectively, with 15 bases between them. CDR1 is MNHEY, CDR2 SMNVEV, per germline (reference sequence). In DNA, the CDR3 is TGTGCCAGCATGGGAGGGACTTTGGCTGAAGCTTTCTTT. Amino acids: CASMGGTLAEAFF.